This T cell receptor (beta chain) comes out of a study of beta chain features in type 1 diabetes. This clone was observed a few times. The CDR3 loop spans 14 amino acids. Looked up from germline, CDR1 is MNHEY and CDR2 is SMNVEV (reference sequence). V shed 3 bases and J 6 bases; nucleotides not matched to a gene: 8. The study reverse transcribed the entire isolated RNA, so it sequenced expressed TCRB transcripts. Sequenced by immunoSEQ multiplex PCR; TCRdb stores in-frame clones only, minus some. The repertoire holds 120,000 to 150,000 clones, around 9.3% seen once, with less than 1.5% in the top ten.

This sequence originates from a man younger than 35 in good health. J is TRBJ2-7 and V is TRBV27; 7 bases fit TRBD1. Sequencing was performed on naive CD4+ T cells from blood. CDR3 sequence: CASSLWRDRAEQYF. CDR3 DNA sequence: TGTGCCAGCAGTTTGTGGAGAGACAGGGCCGAGCAGTACTTC.